The 25 T cell receptor beta chains presented below share a single source sample, sequenced in a study of T cell changes during pregnancy in multiple sclerosis (dated by TCRdb to about 2019). Preparation of the library involved the immunoSEQ multiplex PCR assay. The source is immuneACCESS, and TCRdb retained only in-frame sequences with V and J called. Part of the clones is not carried over; for the studies checked, unresolved V genes explain less than half of this, and the remainder is unexplained. This sample has 78,000 or so clones in its table, and 80% to 95% of those were observed once. The ten biggest clones cover approximately 0.44% of the sample. Sequenced here: CD4+ T cells from peripheral blood mononuclear cells, sampled before pregnancy. These receptors all stem from a female donor with multiple sclerosis, enrolled in a pregnancy study.

The CDR3 nucleotides read TGTGCCAGCATCAGATCAAGACTAGCGGGGACTAGCACAGATACGCAGTATTTT. Residues: CASIRSRLAGTSTDTQYF. This chain connects TRBV5-8 to TRBJ2-3; 11 bases map to TRBD2. The J segment lost 0 bases and the V segment lost 6 bases, leaving 12 bases of the junction unmatched. CDR3 length equals 18 residues. Germline V lookup: CDR1 SGHTS, CDR2 YDEGEE.

This clone was observed a handful of times. The rearrangement joins TRBV10-3 to TRBJ1-1, with D maybe TRBD1 (6 bases). Trimming left V 5 bases short and J 0 bases short, with 10 bases between. Germline V CDR1 and CDR2: ENHRY, SYGVKD. This CDR3 comprises 14 residues. The CDR3 nucleotides read TGTGCCATCAGTCAGGGGACCTTGAACACTGAAGCTTTCTTT. It translates to CAISQGTLNTEAFF.

This clone appeared a single time. The rearrangement links TRBV4-1 to TRBJ2-2; TRBD1 is a possible D gene (6 bases). The germline V gene has CDR1 MGHRA and CDR2 YSYEKL. V lost 2 bases and J lost 0, with 10 bases in between. The CDR3 runs to 16 residues. The CDR3 DNA sequence: TGCGCCAGCAGCCAAATCAGGGGCGCGAACACCGGGGAGCTGTTTTTT. It codes for CASSQIRGANTGELFF.

The chain joins TRBV9 to TRBJ1-5, with D possibly matching TRBD1 (5 bases). V lost 5 bases, J lost 6 bases, and 21 bases lay in between. Germline V CDR1 and CDR2: SGDLS, YYNGEE. The CDR3 extends over 16 amino acids. CDR3 loop: CASRIMDTLRAQPQHF. The CDR3 bases are TGTGCCAGCAGGATAATGGACACCCTAAGGGCTCAGCCCCAGCATTTT.

J is TRBJ2-5 and V is TRBV6-5; 7 bases line up with TRBD2. Germline V gene lookup returns CDR1 MNHEY and CDR2 SVGAGI. There are 14 residues in the CDR3. Trimming cost V 2 bases and J 5 bases; bases outside gene matches: 5. In DNA form, the CDR3 reads TGTGCCAGCAGTTACGGGAGGGCAAGGGAGACCCAGTACTTC. Amino acids: CASSYGRARETQYF.

The gene calls are TRBV11-2 and TRBJ2-1; 8 bases line up with TRBD2. The length of the CDR3 is 16 residues. V lost 6 bases to trimming and J lost 0 bases; unmatched junction nucleotides: 7. The germline V gene encodes CDR1 SGHAT and CDR2 FQNNGV. The CDR3 DNA is TGTGCCAGCAGACGTACTAGCGGTAGCTCCTACAATGAGCAGTTCTTC. Protein sequence: CASRRTSGSSYNEQFF.

V and J are TRBV2 and TRBJ2-3; 7 nucleotides match TRBD2. The J segment lost 2 bases and the V segment lost 6 bases, leaving 8 bases of the junction unmatched. This CDR3 contains 15 residues. The germline V gene encodes CDR1 SNHLY and CDR2 FYNNEI. CDR3: CASSWASGFTDTQYF. The CDR3, as DNA: TGTGCCAGCAGCTGGGCTAGCGGCTTCACAGATACGCAGTATTTT. The variable domain in full, completed from reference TRBV2 and TRBJ2-3, reads EPEVTQTPSHQVTQMGQEVILRCVPISNHLYFYWYRQILGQKVEFLVSFYNNEISEKSEIFDDQFSVERPDGSNFTLKIRSTKLEDSAMYFCASSWASGFTDTQYFGPGTRLTVL.

The chain joins TRBV29-1 to TRBJ2-5; D might be TRBD1 (5 bases). Germline V gene sequence: CDR1 SQVTM, CDR2 ANQGSEA. The CDR3 has 14 amino acids. V lost 5 bases and J 0 bases, leaving 13 bases between the germline ends. The CDR3 loop reads CSVLQARYQETQYF. The CDR3 coding sequence is TGCAGCGTTTTACAGGCCAGATACCAAGAGACCCAGTACTTC.

The chain carries TRBV4-3 and TRBJ2-7, with D possibly matching TRBD1 (5 bases). Trimming pared 0 bases from V and 0 bases from J, leaving 12 bases between. Germline CDR1 reads LGHNA; CDR2 reads YSLEER. The CDR3 covers 16 residues. The CDR3, as DNA: TGCGCCAGCAGCCAAGAAGCAGGGTATAGCTCCTACGAGCAGTACTTC. Its translation is CASSQEAGYSSYEQYF.

The chain carries TRBV30 and TRBJ1-4; no clear D. Germline V gene sequence: CDR1 GTSNPN, CDR2 SVGIG (reference sequence). This CDR3 spans 13 amino acids. With 2 bases removed from V and 2 bases from J, the gap between germline ends came to 6 bases. The CDR3: CAWSTGTNEKLFF. The CDR3 nucleotides read TGTGCCTGGAGTACGGGGACTAATGAAAAACTGTTTTTT.

For the CDR3, the DNA is TGTGCCAGCAGCTTAGCCCCGGGACACTCCTACGAGCAGTACTTC. Translated: CASSLAPGHSYEQYF. The chain recombines TRBV7-8 with TRBJ2-7; the D gene is possibly TRBD1 (6 bases). V was shortened by 0 bases and J by 0 bases, with 9 bases between the two germline ends. Germline V gene data show CDR1 as SGHVS and CDR2 as FQNEAQ. The CDR3 totals 15 residues.

The genes are TRBV6-5 and TRBJ1-2; 10 bases align to TRBD1. The V and J ends lost 0 bases and 5 bases, in that order; junction bases with no gene match: 3. The CDR3 is made up of 15 amino acids. Per the germline V gene, CDR1 is MNHEY and CDR2 is SVGAGI. For the CDR3, the DNA is TGTGCCAGCAGTTACTCTCGGGACAGGGGATATGGCTACACCTTC. Its protein product is CASSYSRDRGYGYTF.

The J gene is TRBJ1-4, the V gene TRBV7-3; D gene uncertain. V lost 2 bases and J 5 bases, leaving 6 bases between the germline ends. Germline CDR1 and CDR2: SGHTA and FQGTGA. The CDR3 contains 13 residues. CDR3 coding DNA: TGTGCCAGCAGCTTACCAGAAAATGAAAAACTGTTTTTT. As protein: CASSLPENEKLFF.

This clone came up a few times. The chain has TRBV29-1 and TRBJ1-2; D is unresolved. The ends were cut back, 0 bases at V and 6 bases at J, with 11 bases in the middle. Germline V gene data show CDR1 as SQVTM and CDR2 as ANQGSEA. The CDR3 covers 13 residues. Written as DNA, the CDR3 is TGCAGCGTTGAAGAATTCGGGTATCATGGCTACACCTTC. Protein sequence: CSVEEFGYHGYTF.

This rearrangement joins TRBV10-3 to TRBJ2-1; 10 bases are shared with TRBD2. The CDR3 spans 15 residues. Trimming removed 3 bases from V and 2 bases from J; junction bases left unmatched: 1. Per germline, CDR1 ENHRY and CDR2 SYGVKD. CDR3 coding DNA: TGTGCCATCAGTGACCTAGCGGGAGCCTACAATGAGCAGTTCTTC. Protein product: CAISDLAGAYNEQFF.

The chain joins TRBV6-5 to TRBJ1-1; D is undetermined. Trimming took 0 bases from V and 2 from J, leaving 10 bases between them. There are 15 residues in the CDR3. The germline CDR1 and CDR2 sequences are MNHEY and SVGAGI. CDR3 protein: CASSYSIGLNTEAFF. For the CDR3, the DNA is TGTGCCAGCAGTTACTCCATCGGTCTAAACACTGAAGCTTTCTTT.

This clone is a singleton in its sample. Here the CDR3 reads CASSPPSGGASDTQYF. Here the CDR3 DNA reads TGTGCCAGCAGTCCCCCTAGCGGGGGGGCTTCAGATACGCAGTATTTT. The chain recombines TRBV2 with TRBJ2-3, with 12 nucleotides matching TRBD2. V was clipped by 5 bases and J by 4 bases; unmatched bases: 7. In germline, CDR1 is SNHLY, CDR2 FYNNEI. The CDR3 runs to 16 residues.

This chain uses TRBV5-6 with TRBJ1-1; maybe TRBD1 (6 bases). V lost 0 bases and J 5 bases, leaving 11 bases between the germline ends. CDR3 length: 14 amino acids. Per the germline V gene, CDR1 is SGHDT and CDR2 is YYEEEE. CDR3 bases: TGTGCCAGCAGCTTGGTAAGGGGGTGGACTGAAGCTTTCTTT. The encoded protein is CASSLVRGWTEAFF. The full variable domain, with the rest looked up from reference TRBV5-6 and TRBJ1-1, is DAGVTQSPTHLIKTRGQQVTLRCSPKSGHDTVSWYQQALGQGPQFIFQYYEEEERQRGNFPDRFSGHQFPNYSSELNVNALLLGDSALYLCASSLVRGWTEAFFGQGTRLTVV.

This clone was observed once. Compared with germline, one end of the junction differs, possibly owing to a read error. The chain carries TRBV19 and TRBJ2-1, with D uncertain. This CDR3 contains 11 residues. CDR1 and CDR2 from the germline V gene are LNHDA and SQIVND (reference sequence). This CDR3 is CARSRANEQFF. The CDR3, as DNA: TGTGCCAGGAGTAGGGCCAATGAGCAGTTCTTC.

This chain joins TRBV14 and TRBJ1-6; D is undetermined. V lost 7 bases and J lost 7, with 11 bases in between. The CDR3 totals 13 residues. Germline values: CDR1 SGHDN, CDR2 FVKESK. CDR3 sequence: CASNGGGNSPLHF. CDR3 bases: TGTGCCAGCAACGGCGGCGGGAATTCACCCCTCCACTTT.

V gene TRBV28 combines with J gene TRBJ2-1; the match to TRBD2 covers 7 bases. The trim removed 7 bases at V and 0 bases at J, leaving 6 bases unmatched. Germline CDR1 is MDHEN and CDR2 is SYDVKM. The CDR3 runs 15 residues. Written as DNA, the CDR3 is TGTGCCAGCATAAGCGGGGCCCTCTCCTACAATGAGCAGTTCTTC. Protein sequence: CASISGALSYNEQFF. The full variable domain, in which reference TRBV28 and TRBJ2-1 provide the parts outside the CDR3, is DVKVTQSSRYLVKRTGEKVFLECVQDMDHENMFWYRQDPGLGLRLIYFSYDVKMKEKGDIPEGYSVSREKKERFSLILESASTNQTSMYLCASISGALSYNEQFFGPGTRLTVL.

This sequence joins TRBV5-8 and TRBJ2-3; perhaps TRBD1 as D (6 bases). This CDR3 has 15 residues. V was cut by 3 bases and J by 0 bases, with 11 bases left in between. Germline CDR1 SGHTS, CDR2 YDEGEE. CDR3 in amino acids: CASSSSGASTDTQYF. DNA of the CDR3: TGTGCCAGCAGCTCCTCAGGGGCTAGCACAGATACGCAGTATTTT.

V usage is TRBV28 and J usage is TRBJ2-4, with 7 nucleotides matching TRBD2. The V gene's germline CDR1 is MDHEN and CDR2 SYDVKM. V lost 5 bases to trimming and J lost 11 bases; unmatched junction nucleotides: 15. This CDR3 is 15 amino acids long. The CDR3 protein is CASSAPGGGFGLQYF. Written as DNA, the CDR3 is TGTGCCAGCAGTGCTCCGGGAGGAGGCTTCGGCCTTCAGTACTTC. Combining the CDR3 with reference TRBV28 and TRBJ2-4 gives the whole variable domain DVKVTQSSRYLVKRTGEKVFLECVQDMDHENMFWYRQDPGLGLRLIYFSYDVKMKEKGDIPEGYSVSREKKERFSLILESASTNQTSMYLCASSAPGGGFGLQYFGAGTRLSVL.

This clone was counted once. The chain carries TRBV27 and TRBJ1-2; 9 bases agree with TRBD1. This CDR3 has 20 residues. The junction had 26 bases not matched to a gene; V was cut back by 6 bases and J by 6 bases. Germline V gene sequence: CDR1 MNHEY, CDR2 SMNVEV (reference sequence). This CDR3 reads CASRTIRTGVSYLQGNGYTF. The DNA of the CDR3 is TGTGCCAGCAGAACTATTAGGACAGGGGTGTCCTACTTGCAAGGCAATGGCTACACCTTC.

This chain joins TRBV19 and TRBJ1-2; TRBD1 matches at 9 bases. Per the germline V gene, CDR1 is LNHDA and CDR2 is SQIVND (reference sequence). CDR3 length: 12 amino acids. J was trimmed by 5 bases and V by 7 bases; bases with no gene match: 2. This CDR3 is CASNDRGYGYTF. CDR3 nucleotides: TGTGCCAGTAACGACAGGGGGTATGGCTACACCTTC.